The clone carrying this T cell receptor (beta chain) has ten or more counts. Researchers made TCR beta libraries by using iRepertoire HTBI primers and running Arm-PCR on CDR3 regions. TCRdb analysed the multiplex PCR reads with MiXCR anew, one entry per CDR3 protein. Of over 450,000 distinct CDR3 sequences in the sample, approximately 21% are singletons; the top ten hold about 7%. These data are taken from a study of regulatory T cells in long-lasting Graves disease. Time point noted: persistent/refractory GD, antithyroid drugs over 5 years with positive TRAb. Researchers made the TCR library from RNA that was extracted from PBMCs. American Thyroid Association guidelines defined how Graves' disease was diagnosed. A volume of nine milliliters of peripheral blood was collected in EDTA tubes. Germline V CDR1 and CDR2: MGHDK, SYGVNS. V lost 6 bases, J lost 1 base, and 15 bases lay in between. This CDR3 comprises 15 residues.

The clonotype comes from a female donor with Graves disease. The chain carries TRBV25-1 and TRBJ1-1; the D gene is possibly TRBD1 (5 bases). This specimen consisted of peripheral blood mononuclear cells (PBMCs), obtained when the disease was refractory, from a patient treated with antithyroid drugs. As DNA, the CDR3 is TGTGCCAGCAGACAGCCGGGACCAAGGAACACTGAAGCTTTCTTT. This encodes CASRQPGPRNTEAFF.